This TCR beta chain is from a study of CD8 T cells in Susac syndrome. After extraction with the RNeasy kit, about 0.5 to 1 ug of the RNA was reverse transcribed using random hexamers. TCRdb re-called the immunoSEQ multiplex PCR reads with MiXCR, one entry per CDR3 protein. This sample has approximately 280,000 distinct CDR3 sequences; about 88% occur once, and the top ten carry about 0.11%. From germline, CDR1 is KGHSH and CDR2 LQKENI. V lost 4 bases and J 4 bases, leaving 14 bases between the germline ends. The length of the CDR3 is 15 residues. Sequencing of TCR beta covered CD8+ and CD4+ T cells obtained from blood.

J is TRBJ2-1 and V is TRBV18; D unresolved. This clonotype originated in a human donor with multiple sclerosis. Specimen: CD8+ T cells from PBMCs. In DNA form, the CDR3 reads TGTGCCAGCTCACGAGACGAGGACGTATACAATGAGCAGTTCTTC. Encoded protein: CASSRDEDVYNEQFF.